This section outlines one T cell receptor (beta chain) sequence together with its context. This sample stems from a study of blood T cells in healthy people across ages. This CDR3 contains 16 residues. Germline V gives CDR1 MNHEY, CDR2 SMNVEV (reference sequence). The second PCR ran about 6 to 12 cycles with a sample-barcoded 5' primer and J-beta primers. TCRdb reanalysed the 5' RACE reads using MiXCR and keeps one entry per CDR3 protein. Of roughly 900,000 distinct CDR3 sequences listed, 48% are singletons. Sequencing was performed on blood. The chain combines TRBV27 with TRBJ2-5; TRBD2 matches 7 bases. The J call may not be correct, given that the DNA end is closer to TRBJ2-7. This receptor was obtained from a man aged 30 to 39 in good health. The CDR3 sequence: CASSFARGLEPYEQYF. CDR3 bases: TGTGCCAGCAGTTTTGCGCGTGGACTAGAGCCCTACGAGCAGTACTTC.